The TCR beta chain under discussion was sequenced for a study of human T cells and chemical hapten exposure. Background on the study: Per-sample TCR yield variation was attributed mainly to small pooled library volume differences.

The V end lost 7 bases, the J end lost 0 bases, and 10 bases lay between the germline ends. The CDR3 is 14 amino acids. Germline CDR1 is MDHEN and CDR2 is SYDVKM. As to time point: patch test 3, about 24 weeks after DPC sensitization. Treatment noted: therapeutic diphenylcyclopropenone sensitization with weekly scalp DPC. Total RNA was isolated from unfractionated whole blood. Each CDR3 protein gets one entry after TCRdb re-called the RACE reads with MiXCR. The sample records around 40,000 distinct CDR3 sequences, roughly 13% being singletons. This TCR came from a woman between 35 and 50 years old with alopecia areata. Some clones in this sample may be carry-over from other donors' samples. The material sequenced was whole blood, taken in connection with sensitization to the hapten diphenylcyclopropenone (DPC). The chain combines TRBV28 with TRBJ2-1; the D gene is possibly TRBD2 (6 bases). The CDR3 is CASTRAGSYNEQFF. The CDR3 DNA is TGTGCCAGCACCCGAGCGGGCTCCTACAATGAGCAGTTCTTC.